One and the same sample provided the 24 T cell receptor beta chains below, sequenced in a study of blood T cell repertoires in COVID-19. TCRdb's table, derived via immunoSEQ multiplex PCR, lists solely in-frame clones and lacks some. The repertoire includes 270,000 or so clones, more than 70% of them detected once, and 0.95% to 1.5% sits in the top ten. The sample comprised PBMCs or T cells enriched from blood (not recorded which). The receptor set was obtained from a woman aged 40 to 55 with acute COVID-19.

There are a few counts of this clone. The chain is built from TRBV2 and TRBJ2-1, with 10 positions matching TRBD1. Germline CDR1 SNHLY, CDR2 FYNNEI. J gave up 7 bases and V 6 bases, and 6 bases lay outside the gene matches. The CDR3 covers 14 residues. The CDR3, as DNA: TGTGCCAGCAGAAGGGACAGGGGAGGGAATGAGCAGTTCTTC. It is translated as CASRRDRGGNEQFF.

DNA of the CDR3: TGTGCCAGCAGCGTAGGGGACAGGGCTGAAAAACTGTTTTTT. It translates to CASSVGDRAEKLFF. This chain links TRBV9 with TRBJ1-4; 9 nucleotides match TRBD1. The V and J ends lost 0 bases and 7 bases, in that order; junction bases with no gene match: 1. The germline V gene encodes CDR1 SGDLS and CDR2 YYNGEE. The CDR3 is 14 residues long. Filled out from reference TRBV9 and TRBJ1-4, the complete variable domain reads DSGVTQTPKHLITATGQRVTLRCSPRSGDLSVYWYQQSLDQGLQFLIQYYNGEERAKGNILERFSAQQFPDLHSELNLSSLELGDSALYFCASSVGDRAEKLFFGSGTQLSVL.

The chain carries TRBV9 and TRBJ1-4; D is unresolved. The CDR3 spans 14 residues. Trimming took off 6 bases at V and 2 bases at J, with 11 bases between the two ends. Germline-derived CDR1 and CDR2 are SGDLS and YYNGEE. The CDR3, as DNA: TGTGCCAGCACCGAGGGAGCGACTAATGAAAAACTGTTTTTT. Its protein product is CASTEGATNEKLFF.

The chain uses TRBV5-1 and TRBJ2-1, with D possibly matching TRBD2 (6 bases). The CDR3 loop spans 15 amino acids. Trimming removed 1 base from V and 1 base from J, with 9 bases in between. Germline V gives CDR1 SGHRS, CDR2 YFSETQ. The CDR3: CASSLQAGSYNEQFF. The DNA of the CDR3 is TGCGCCAGCAGCTTGCAAGCGGGTTCCTACAATGAGCAGTTCTTC.

This chain connects TRBV15 to TRBJ1-3; TRBD1 matches at 7 bases. V lost 5 bases and J lost 4; bases outside the gene matches: 8. The CDR3 consists of 15 residues. CDR1 is LNHNV and CDR2 is YYDKDF in the germline V gene (reference sequence). This CDR3 is CATSSDRHPGNTIYF. In DNA form, the CDR3 reads TGTGCCACCAGCTCGGACAGGCACCCCGGAAACACCATATATTTT.

CDR3 loop: CASSQEGGGNQPQHF. Written as DNA, the CDR3 is TGCGCCAGCAGCCAAGAAGGAGGGGGCAATCAGCCCCAGCATTTT. The chain links TRBV4-1 to TRBJ1-5; maybe TRBD1 (5 bases). CDR1 MGHRA and CDR2 YSYEKL come from the germline V gene. The CDR3 extends over 15 amino acids. Trimming stripped 0 bases from V and 2 bases from J, with 8 bases between.

The chain combines TRBV18 with TRBJ2-7; TRBD1 agrees at 11 bases. This CDR3 region has 16 residues. Germline CDR1 is KGHSH and CDR2 is LQKENI. Germline trimming cut 1 base from V and 5 bases from J; bases unmatched to any gene: 7. The CDR3 spells CASSPRGQGGANEQYV. The CDR3 DNA is TGTGCCAGCTCACCACGGGGACAGGGGGGGGCCAACGAGCAGTACGTC.

The chain combines TRBV27 with TRBJ2-7; 7 positions match TRBD1. Germline V CDR1 and CDR2: MNHEY, SMNVEV (reference sequence). The CDR3 covers 18 residues. V trimming: 10 bases; J trimming: 0 bases; junction bases outside the gene matches: 21. This CDR3 reads CATTLAQGHLTPSYEQYV. CDR3 nucleotides: TGTGCCACCACACTGGCACAGGGGCACCTGACACCCTCCTACGAGCAGTACGTC.

This rearrangement joins TRBV10-3 to TRBJ2-5; tentative D call: TRBD1 (5 bases). There are 14 residues in the CDR3. CDR1 is ENHRY, CDR2 SYGVKD, per germline. The germline V and J ends were trimmed by 4 bases and 0 bases, with 9 bases remaining between them. CDR3 DNA sequence: TGTGCCATCAGTGTGGGGCCAAACCAAGAGACCCAGTACTTC. It translates to CAISVGPNQETQYF.

This chain joins TRBV14 and TRBJ1-1; D is uncertain. The CDR3 is 14 amino acids. Germline V gives CDR1 SGHDN, CDR2 FVKESK. The ends were cut back, 10 bases at V and 0 bases at J, with 15 bases in the middle. The CDR3 DNA reads TGTGCCACCAGTGACACGTACATGAACACTGAAGCTTTCTTT. It encodes CATSDTYMNTEAFF. Full variable domain (remainder filled in from reference TRBV14 and TRBJ1-1): EAGVTQFPSHSVIEKGQTVTLRCDPISGHDNLYWYRRVMGKEIKFLLHFVKESKQDESGMPNNRFLAERTGGTYSTLKVQPAELEDSGVYFCATSDTYMNTEAFFGQGTRLTVV.

V and J are TRBV12-3 or TRBV12-4 and TRBJ2-1, with TRBD1 matching over 8 bases. The V and J ends lost 6 bases and 5 bases, in that order; junction bases with no gene match: 3. The length of the CDR3 is 13 residues. This CDR3 reads CASRGTGHNEQFF. In nucleotides, the CDR3 is TGTGCCAGCAGGGGGACAGGCCACAATGAGCAGTTCTTC.

The table lists this clone with a count of one. This chain joins TRBV18 and TRBJ1-2; no reliable D call. V gave up 0 bases and J gave up 1 base, with 15 bases separating them. The CDR3 runs to 17 residues. Germline loops: CDR1 KGHSH, CDR2 LQKENI. The CDR3 region has the DNA TGTGCCAGCTCACCACCGCGGGATACTATTGTTAACTATGGCTACACCTTC. It is translated as CASSPPRDTIVNYGYTF.

The chain joins TRBV18 to TRBJ2-3, with 9 positions matching TRBD2. CDR3 length equals 14 residues. Germline CDR1 KGHSH, CDR2 LQKENI. Trimming at V came to 6 bases and at J to 0 bases, leaving 1 base not matched to a gene. The CDR3 sequence: CASSTSGSTDTQYF. In DNA, the CDR3 is TGTGCCAGCTCGACTAGCGGTAGCACAGATACGCAGTATTTT.

This sequence joins TRBV15 and TRBJ2-7; TRBD2 might be the D (5 bases). Trimming took off 5 bases at V and 4 bases at J, with 12 bases between the two ends. There are 13 residues in the CDR3. Germline V gene sequence: CDR1 LNHNV, CDR2 YYDKDF (reference sequence). DNA of the CDR3: TGTGCCACCAGCGCCGGGGTACGGTACGAGCAGTACTTC. It is translated as CATSAGVRYEQYF.

The chain joins TRBV5-1 to TRBJ1-1; 7 bases are shared with TRBD1. CDR3 length equals 17 residues. Germline loops: CDR1 SGHRS, CDR2 YFSETQ. Trimming at V came to 3 bases and at J to 1 base, leaving 12 bases not matched to a gene. CDR3 coding DNA: TGCGCCAGCAGCTGGGGAGACCAGGGGGGCGAGAACACTGAAGCTTTCTTT. This gives the protein CASSWGDQGGENTEAFF.

V and J are TRBV19 and TRBJ2-5; D not resolved. The germline gives CDR1 LNHDA, CDR2 SQIVND (reference sequence). The CDR3 totals 13 residues. V lost 5 bases to trimming and J lost 3 bases, with 10 bases between them. CDR3 in amino acids: CASSPPVEETQYF. DNA of the CDR3: TGTGCCAGTAGTCCCCCAGTGGAAGAGACCCAGTACTTC. The full variable domain, in which reference TRBV19 and TRBJ2-5 provide the parts outside the CDR3, is DGGITQSPKYLFRKEGQNVTLSCEQNLNHDAMYWYRQDPGQGLRLIYYSQIVNDFQKGDIAEGYSVSREKKESFPLTVTSAQKNPTAFYLCASSPPVEETQYFGPGTRLLVL.

This rearrangement joins TRBV6-5 to TRBJ1-2; TRBD1 agrees at 9 bases. V trimming: 9 bases; J trimming: 2 bases; junction bases outside the gene matches: 1. The germline CDR1 and CDR2 sequences are MNHEY and SVGAGI. This CDR3 comprises 12 residues. In DNA form, the CDR3 reads TGTGCCAGTACAGGGGGCAACTATGGCTACACCTTC. Residues: CASTGGNYGYTF.

This chain joins TRBV3-1 (or the pseudogene TRBV3-2) and TRBJ1-2, with D hard to call. CDR3 length equals 13 residues. Germline V CDR1 and CDR2: LGHDT, YNNKEL (reference sequence). Trimming left V 3 bases short and J 2 bases short, with 7 bases between. The CDR3 region has the DNA TGTGCCAGCAGCCACGGTCTAAACTATGGCTACACCTTC. Protein: CASSHGLNYGYTF.

V usage is TRBV7-8 and J usage is TRBJ1-1; TRBD1 matches 7 bases. The CDR3 is 14 residues long. The germline V gene encodes CDR1 SGHVS and CDR2 FQNEAQ. With 3 bases clipped from V and 3 bases from J, the junction kept 4 bases outside the gene matches. The CDR3 loop reads CASSFTGAHTEAFF. In DNA, the CDR3 is TGTGCCAGCAGCTTTACAGGGGCCCACACTGAAGCTTTCTTT.

The V call is TRBV5-6, the J call TRBJ1-3; perhaps TRBD1 as D (6 bases). CDR3 size: 14 residues. Trimming stripped 2 bases from V and 2 bases from J, with 8 bases between. Germline CDR1 is SGHDT and CDR2 is YYEEEE. CDR3 in DNA: TGTGCCAGCAGCTTTGACAGGCCTGGAAACACCATATATTTT. Translating it yields CASSFDRPGNTIYF.

The chain joins TRBV5-4 to TRBJ2-2; a weak D match, TRBD2 (6 bases). With 0 bases removed from V and 1 base from J, the gap between germline ends came to 13 bases. The CDR3 length is 17 residues. Germline-derived CDR1 and CDR2 are SGHNT and YYREEE (reference sequence). The CDR3 loop is CASSLVAGSLNTGELFF. The DNA for the CDR3 is TGTGCCAGCAGCTTGGTGGCGGGGTCCTTGAACACCGGGGAGCTGTTTTTT.

The chain carries TRBV18 and TRBJ2-7; maybe TRBD2 (5 bases). The germline gives CDR1 KGHSH, CDR2 LQKENI. V shed 5 bases and J shed 6 bases, with 14 bases lying between them. The CDR3 contains 13 residues. CDR3 loop: CASSAELVSEQYV. Here the CDR3 DNA reads TGTGCCAGCTCAGCAGAACTAGTATCCGAGCAGTACGTC.

The V and J genes are TRBV15 and TRBJ1-6, with 8 bases lining up with TRBD1. J gave up 11 bases and V 5 bases, and 8 bases lay outside the gene matches. The CDR3 runs 14 residues. CDR1 and CDR2 (germline): LNHNV, YYDKDF (reference sequence). This CDR3 reads CATSAGQEDPPLHF. Here the CDR3 DNA reads TGTGCCACCAGCGCGGGACAGGAGGATCCACCCCTCCACTTT.

CDR3 bases: TGTGCCAGCAGCGACCCAATCGCAGGTGGGAACTATGGCTACACCTTC. Translating it yields CASSDPIAGGNYGYTF. The chain joins TRBV2 to TRBJ1-2; D not resolved. Trimming shortened V by 6 bases and J by 2 bases, and 19 bases separated the two germline ends. This CDR3 has 16 residues. Germline V lookup: CDR1 SNHLY, CDR2 FYNNEI.